Listed below are T cell receptor beta chains from one sample, sequenced in a study of blood T cell repertoires in COVID-19. The method was immunoSEQ multiplex PCR; TCRdb's version includes in-frame clones alone and lacks a portion of them. The sample includes around 26,000 clones, 90% to 95% of them seen just once. The sequencing input was peripheral blood. The origin of the receptors is a human donor in a cohort sampled during active COVID-19. The CDR3 runs from the conserved cysteine through the conserved F or W.

TRBJ1-2 TRBV6-2/TRBV6-3 CASSYSKGQGNYGYTF
TRBJ2-3 TRBV2 CASSPSTDTQYF
TRBJ1-5 TRBV5-1 CASSPVGGKNQPQHF
TRBJ2-5 TRBV12-3/TRBV12-4 CASSSSGPGTQYF
TRBJ1-6 TRBV4-1 CASSQDLRGRESPLHF
TRBJ1-2 TRBV7-9 CASSLAPGQGEDGYTF
TRBJ1-2 TRBV3-1/TRBV3-2 CASRSTGQGSGYTF
TRBJ2-7 TRBV3-1/TRBV3-2 CASSQPRLAGVTVDEQYF
TRBJ1-1 TRBV3-1/TRBV3-2 CASSQRVQGLLAFF
TRBJ2-7 TRBV11-2 CASSHGQGTDEQYF
TRBJ2-7 TRBV10-3 CAIRGTSGTYEQYF
TRBJ1-2 TRBV6-5 CASSSRTGNYGYTF
TRBJ1-5 TRBV15 CATSRGPSGRGTDQPQHF
TRBJ2-1 TRBV6-5 CASSLTSGRYNEQFF
TRBJ1-6 TRBV5-1 CASSRGPDRGESPLHF
TRBJ1-4 TRBV3-1/TRBV3-2 CASSGLQGNEKLFF
TRBJ1-5 TRBV10-3 CAISESGDSQPQHF
TRBJ2-7 TRBV9 CASTKGQSRSSYEQYF
TRBJ2-2 TRBV9 CASSGASGKVGELFF
TRBJ1-3 TRBV3-1/TRBV3-2 CASSQVRDGNTIYF